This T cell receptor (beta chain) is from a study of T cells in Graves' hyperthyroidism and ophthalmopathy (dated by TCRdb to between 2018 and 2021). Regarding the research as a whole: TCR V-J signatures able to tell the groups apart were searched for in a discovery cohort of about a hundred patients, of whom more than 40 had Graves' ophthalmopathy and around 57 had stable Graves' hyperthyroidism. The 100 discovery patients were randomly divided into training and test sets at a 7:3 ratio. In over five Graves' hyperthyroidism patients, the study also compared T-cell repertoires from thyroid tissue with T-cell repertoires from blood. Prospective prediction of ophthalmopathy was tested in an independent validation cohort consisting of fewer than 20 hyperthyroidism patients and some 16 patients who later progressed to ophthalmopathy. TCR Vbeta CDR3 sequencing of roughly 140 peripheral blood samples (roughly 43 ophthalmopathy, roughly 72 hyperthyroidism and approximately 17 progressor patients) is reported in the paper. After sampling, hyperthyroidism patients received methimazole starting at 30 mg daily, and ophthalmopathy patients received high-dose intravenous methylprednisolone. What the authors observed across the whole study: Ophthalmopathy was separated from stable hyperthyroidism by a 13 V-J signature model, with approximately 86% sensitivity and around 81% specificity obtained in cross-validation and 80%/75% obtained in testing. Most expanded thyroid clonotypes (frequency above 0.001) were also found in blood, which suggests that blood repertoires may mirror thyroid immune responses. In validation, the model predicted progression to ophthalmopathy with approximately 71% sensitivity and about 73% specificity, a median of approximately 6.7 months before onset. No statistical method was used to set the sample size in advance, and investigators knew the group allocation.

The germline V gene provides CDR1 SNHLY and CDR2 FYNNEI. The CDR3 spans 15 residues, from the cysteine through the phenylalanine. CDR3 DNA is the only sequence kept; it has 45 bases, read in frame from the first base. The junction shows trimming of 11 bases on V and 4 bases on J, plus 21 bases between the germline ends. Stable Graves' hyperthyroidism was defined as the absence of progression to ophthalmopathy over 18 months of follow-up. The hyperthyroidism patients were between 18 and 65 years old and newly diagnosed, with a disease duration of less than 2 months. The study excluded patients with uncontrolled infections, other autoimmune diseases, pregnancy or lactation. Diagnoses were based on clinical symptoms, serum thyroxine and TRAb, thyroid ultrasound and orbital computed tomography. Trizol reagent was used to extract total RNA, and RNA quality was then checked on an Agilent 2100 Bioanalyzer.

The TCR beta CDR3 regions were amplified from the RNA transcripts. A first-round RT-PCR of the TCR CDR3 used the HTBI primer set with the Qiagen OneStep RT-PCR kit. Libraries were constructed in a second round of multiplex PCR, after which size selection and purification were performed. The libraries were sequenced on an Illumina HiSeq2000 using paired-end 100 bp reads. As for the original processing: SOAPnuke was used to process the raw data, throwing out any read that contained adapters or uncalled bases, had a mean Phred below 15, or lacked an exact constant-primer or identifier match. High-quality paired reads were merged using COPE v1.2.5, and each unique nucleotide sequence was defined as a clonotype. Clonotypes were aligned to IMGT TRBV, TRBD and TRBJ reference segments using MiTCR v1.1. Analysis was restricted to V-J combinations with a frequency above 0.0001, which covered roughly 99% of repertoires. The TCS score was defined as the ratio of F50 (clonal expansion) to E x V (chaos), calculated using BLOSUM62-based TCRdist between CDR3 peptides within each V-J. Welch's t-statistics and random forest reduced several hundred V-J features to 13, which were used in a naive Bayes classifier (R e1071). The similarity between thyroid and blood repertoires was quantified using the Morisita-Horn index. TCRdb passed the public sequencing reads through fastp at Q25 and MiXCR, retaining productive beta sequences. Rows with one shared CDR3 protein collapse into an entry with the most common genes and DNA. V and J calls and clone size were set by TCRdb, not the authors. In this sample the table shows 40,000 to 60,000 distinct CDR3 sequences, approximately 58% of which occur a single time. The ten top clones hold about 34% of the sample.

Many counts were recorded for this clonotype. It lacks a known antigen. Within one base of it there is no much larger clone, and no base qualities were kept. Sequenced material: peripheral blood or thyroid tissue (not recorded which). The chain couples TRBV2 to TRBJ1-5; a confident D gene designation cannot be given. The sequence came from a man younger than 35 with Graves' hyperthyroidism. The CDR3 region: CAPHEQIMDNQPQHF. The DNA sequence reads TGTGCCCCCCATGAGCAGATAATGGATAATCAGCCCCAGCATTTT.